The 3 T cell receptor beta chains reported below all come from one sample, sequenced in a study of T cell repertoires in cytomegalovirus infection. TCRdb re-derived calls from the reads in MiXCR, one entry per CDR3 protein. Here the sample spans fewer than 550,000 distinct CDR3 sequences, 16% being singletons. The sample was CD8+ T cells from PBMCs. Receptor source: a human donor in good health (CMV status not recorded). Some clones in this sample may be carry-over from other donors' samples.

In its sample, this clonotype was seen many times. This chain links TRBV2 with TRBJ2-1, with 7 positions matching TRBD2. V shed 7 bases, J shed 9 bases, and the junction held 21 bases outside the gene matches. CDR1 is SNHLY and CDR2 is FYNNEI in the germline V gene. The CDR3 totals 17 residues. The CDR3: CASITREASGRVGEQFF. CDR3 DNA sequence: TGTGCCAGCATCACCCGGGAGGCTAGCGGCCGAGTCGGTGAGCAGTTCTTC. Supplemented by reference TRBV2 and TRBJ2-1, the full variable domain reads EPEVTQTPSHQVTQMGQEVILRCVPISNHLYFYWYRQILGQKVEFLVSFYNNEISEKSEIFDDQFSVERPDGSNFTLKIRSTKLEDSAMYFCASITREASGRVGEQFFGPGTRLTVL.

V gene TRBV10-3 combines with J gene TRBJ2-7; unclear D gene. From germline, CDR1 is ENHRY and CDR2 SYGVKD. Trimming took off 0 bases at V and 2 bases at J, with 23 bases between the two ends. CDR3 length: 19 residues. Written as DNA, the CDR3 is TGTGCCATCAGTGAGTCCCCGGCCGACATGTTCATAACCCCCTACGAGCAGTACTTC. Protein: CAISESPADMFITPYEQYF.

To note about this clonotype: One junction end does not reproduce the germline sequence, and a read error may be involved. The chain links TRBV15 to TRBJ2-5; 7 nucleotides align to TRBD1. Germline V gene data show CDR1 as LNHNV and CDR2 as YYDKDF (reference sequence). The CDR3 has 15 amino acids. The CDR3 coding sequence is TGTGCCACCAGCAGACGGGGACAGTACCAAGAGACCAAGTACTTC. Protein product: CATSRRGQYQETKYF.